This T cell receptor (beta chain) came from a study of technical replicates of blood from a handful of donors. The protocol was immunoSEQ multiplex PCR, while the TCRdb copy is restricted to in-frame clones and leaves out a portion. The sample has about 80,000 clones, nearly 99% seen once; the top ten hold roughly 0.2%. Germline CDR1 SGDLS, CDR2 YYNGEE. The V end lost 0 bases, the J end lost 6 bases, and 13 bases lay between the germline ends. CDR3 length: 15 residues. The chain is built from TRBV9 and TRBJ1-5; no reliable D call. The sample comprised T cells isolated from PBMCs. The source of this sequence is a human donor in good health. Here the CDR3 reads CASSVDPGLGQPQHF. In DNA form, the CDR3 reads TGTGCCAGCAGCGTAGACCCGGGTTTGGGTCAGCCCCAGCATTTT.